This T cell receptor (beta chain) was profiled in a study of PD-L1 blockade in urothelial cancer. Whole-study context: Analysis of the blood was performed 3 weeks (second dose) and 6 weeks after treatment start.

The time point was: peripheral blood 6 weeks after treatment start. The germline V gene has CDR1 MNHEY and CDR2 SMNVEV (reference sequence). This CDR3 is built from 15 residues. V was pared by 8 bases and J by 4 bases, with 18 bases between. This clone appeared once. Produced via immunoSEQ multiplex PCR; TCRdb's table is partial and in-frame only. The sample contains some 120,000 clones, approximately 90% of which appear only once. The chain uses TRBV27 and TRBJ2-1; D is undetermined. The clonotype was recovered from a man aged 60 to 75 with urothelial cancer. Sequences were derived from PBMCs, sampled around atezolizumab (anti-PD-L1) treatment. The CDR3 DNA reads TGTGCCAGCCGCTGGCCCGAGGTCCTATACAATGAGCAGTTCTTC. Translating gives CASRWPEVLYNEQFF.